Presented here are 2 T cell receptor beta chains from one specimen sequenced in a study of Graves' ophthalmopathy and Graves' hyperthyroidism. Investigators amplified TCR beta CDR3 regions from RNA transcripts. After a first-round RT-PCR with HTBI primers, a second-round multiplex PCR was run. Using its own MiXCR run on the multiplex PCR reads, TCRdb lists one record per CDR3 protein. The sample has about 740,000 distinct CDR3 sequences; 35% to 50% are singletons. The sequencing input was peripheral blood. The receptors derive from an adult man with Graves' ophthalmopathy.

This clonotype has just a few counts. This rearrangement joins TRBV29-1 to TRBJ2-1, with D possibly being TRBD2 (5 bases). This CDR3 comprises 14 residues. V was shortened by 2 bases and J by 6 bases, with 14 bases between the two germline ends. The germline V gene encodes CDR1 SQVTM and CDR2 ANQGSEA. This chain's CDR3 is CSVERGVRGNEQFF. CDR3 sequence (DNA): TGCAGCGTTGAACGTGGAGTCCGGGGCAATGAGCAGTTCTTC.

J is TRBJ2-7 and V is TRBV29-1, with 11 nucleotides matching TRBD2. The germline CDR1 and CDR2 sequences are SQVTM and ANQGSEA. V was pared by 8 bases and J by 3 bases, with 6 bases of the junction left unmatched. The CDR3 runs 13 residues. CDR3 DNA sequence: TGCAGCTTCGTGACTAGCGGGAACTACGAGCAGTACTTC. It codes for CSFVTSGNYEQYF.